Below are 26 T cell receptor beta chains sequenced from a single sample in a study of OX40 agonist ivuxolimab in advanced cancers. Sequenced by immunoSEQ multiplex PCR; TCRdb stores in-frame clones only, minus some. The sample yields 75,000 to 95,000 clones, 85% to 90% seen once. The sample here was CD4+ or CD8+ T cells sorted from blood, taken in a trial of the OX40 agonist ivuxolimab. The source is an adult with an advanced solid tumor such as melanoma, head and neck, liver or kidney cancer.

This sequence joins TRBV9 and TRBJ2-1; 14 positions match TRBD2. Germline V gene sequence: CDR1 SGDLS, CDR2 YYNGEE. V trimming: 0 bases; J trimming: 6 bases; junction bases outside the gene matches: 8. The CDR3 extends over 18 amino acids. CDR3 residues: CASSVGVEGLAGVNEQFF. CDR3 coding DNA: TGTGCCAGCAGCGTAGGTGTCGAGGGACTAGCGGGAGTCAATGAGCAGTTCTTC.

The gene calls are TRBV4-1 and TRBJ2-3, with no clear D. Germline loops: CDR1 MGHRA, CDR2 YSYEKL. CDR3 length equals 15 residues. V gave up 0 bases and J gave up 2 bases, with 9 bases separating them. The CDR3 DNA reads TGCGCCAGCAGCCAAGATGCCTCCTACACAGATACGCAGTATTTT. It specifies CASSQDASYTDTQYF.

A few counts support this clone. This may arise from a read error, as a much more abundant clone is one base away. The same CDR3 also results from other DNA sequences found in this sample. The chain links TRBV5-1 to TRBJ1-4, with TRBD1 matching over 12 bases. CDR1 and CDR2 from the germline V gene are SGHRS and YFSETQ. CDR3 size: 15 residues. The trim removed 0 bases at V and 8 bases at J, leaving 2 bases unmatched. The CDR3 is CASSLAGTGGEKLFF. DNA of the CDR3: TGCGCCAGCAGCTTGGCCGGGACAGGGGGCGAAAAACTGTTTTTT.

This chain connects TRBV4-1 to TRBJ2-5; 7 bases map to TRBD1. The J call is in doubt because the DNA end fits TRBJ2-7 better. Germline CDR1 MGHRA, CDR2 YSYEKL. CDR3 size: 13 residues. CDR3 DNA: TGCGCCAGCAGCCGACAGGGAGACTACGAGCAGTACTTC. Translated: CASSRQGDYEQYF.

The CDR3 DNA is TGTGCCAGCAGCTACCCGGGACTAGCGGGAGGGAGGCCCTACGAGCAGTACTTC. It yields the protein CASSYPGLAGGRPYEQYF. The chain employs TRBV11-3 and TRBJ2-7, with 16 nucleotides matching TRBD2. The length of the CDR3 is 18 residues. CDR1 is SGHNT and CDR2 is YENEEA in the germline V gene. V shed 4 bases, J shed 2 bases, and the junction held 8 bases outside the gene matches.

This clone was seen only once. The chain combines TRBV6-1 with TRBJ1-5; D remains unclear. The CDR3 length is 13 residues. Between the trimmed V and J ends, which lost 2 bases and 6 bases, there was a span of 8 bases. Germline loops: CDR1 MNHNS, CDR2 SASEGT. The CDR3 DNA reads as TGTGCCAGCAGTGAACTAAGTATTCAGCCCCAGCATTTT. Encoded protein: CASSELSIQPQHF.

The genes are TRBV9 and TRBJ1-2; D is unclear. CDR3 size: 16 residues. V lost 4 bases and J lost 5, with 21 bases in between. Germline V lookup: CDR1 SGDLS, CDR2 YYNGEE. CDR3 bases: TGTGCCAGCAGCCCCCGTTCAGGCCTTGAGATATATGGCTACACCTTC. It specifies CASSPRSGLEIYGYTF.

The CDR3 bases are TGTGCCAGCAGCTTGAGAGTAAACAATCAGCCCCAGCATTTT. Translated, it gives CASSLRVNNQPQHF. The chain carries TRBV5-6 and TRBJ1-5; no clear D gene. The length of the CDR3 is 14 residues. Germline loops: CDR1 SGHDT, CDR2 YYEEEE. Trimming shortened V by 1 base and J by 3 bases, and 8 bases separated the two germline ends.

The J gene is TRBJ2-5, the V gene TRBV7-8; 11 nucleotides line up with TRBD2. CDR1 SGHVS and CDR2 FQNEAQ come from the germline V gene. The junction had 2 bases not matched to a gene; V was cut back by 5 bases and J by 3 bases. The CDR3 has 14 residues. This chain's CDR3 is CASSPGLAEETQYF. In DNA, the CDR3 is TGTGCCAGCAGCCCGGGACTAGCGGAAGAGACCCAGTACTTC.

Here the CDR3 DNA reads TGTGCCAGCAGCTTAGATTCAAACTACGAGCAGTACTTC. The encoded protein is CASSLDSNYEQYF. The chain has TRBV7-9 and TRBJ2-7; D gene uncertain. Germline CDR1 SEHNR, CDR2 FQNEAQ (reference sequence). The CDR3 is 13 amino acids. Trimming pared 1 base from V and 3 bases from J, leaving 7 bases between.

The V and J genes are TRBV19 and TRBJ2-1; either TRBD1 or TRBD2 may supply D (6 bases each). This CDR3 is built from 17 residues. V was pared by 1 base and J by 4 bases, with 17 bases between. Germline CDR1 reads LNHDA; CDR2 reads SQIVND (reference sequence). The DNA of the CDR3 is TGTGCCAGTAGTATAGCAACAGGGTGGGGGGAATACAATGAGCAGTTCTTC. The encoded protein is CASSIATGWGEYNEQFF.

In this sample, this clone turned up once. V and J are TRBV4-1 and TRBJ2-5, with D maybe TRBD2 (5 bases). The J call is uncertain, as TRBJ2-7 better fits the DNA end. Per the germline V gene, CDR1 is MGHRA and CDR2 is YSYEKL. The CDR3 contains 14 residues. The CDR3 DNA sequence: TGCGCCAGCAGCCAAGAGTGTCGGGATTACGAGCAGTACTTC. Encoded protein: CASSQECRDYEQYF.

The genes are TRBV14 and TRBJ1-1, with no clear D. With 5 bases removed from V and 0 bases from J, the gap between germline ends came to 7 bases. Germline loops: CDR1 SGHDN, CDR2 FVKESK. The CDR3 is 13 amino acids. CDR3 sequence: CASSARMNTEAFF. The CDR3 DNA sequence: TGTGCCAGCAGCGCAAGAATGAACACTGAAGCTTTCTTT.

This chain connects TRBV10-2 to TRBJ1-1; a weak D match, TRBD1 (6 bases). V was clipped by 10 bases and J by 0 bases, with 15 bases between them. Germline V CDR1 and CDR2: WSHSY, SAAADI. CDR3 size: 14 residues. CDR3 in amino acids: CATAGTTMNTEAFF. In DNA form, the CDR3 reads TGCGCCACCGCCGGGACAACGATGAACACTGAAGCTTTCTTT.

The chain carries TRBV4-1 and TRBJ2-1, with unresolved D. The germline V gene has CDR1 MGHRA and CDR2 YSYEKL. V lost 6 bases and J 8 bases, leaving 11 bases between the germline ends. The CDR3 is made up of 12 amino acids. CDR3 residues: CASRAPLDEQFF. DNA of the CDR3: TGCGCCAGCAGAGCCCCTCTGGATGAGCAGTTCTTC.

The J gene is TRBJ1-2, the V gene TRBV2; no clear D gene. V lost 6 bases and J 8 bases, leaving 13 bases between the germline ends. Germline-derived CDR1 and CDR2 are SNHLY and FYNNEI. The CDR3 runs to 12 residues. CDR3 bases: TGTGCCAGCAGCCCCGGTACAAGAGGCTACACCTTC. Translation: CASSPGTRGYTF.

The chain couples TRBV7-9 to TRBJ2-5; TRBD2 might be the D (5 bases). The CDR3 is made up of 11 amino acids. V was shortened by 8 bases and J by 5 bases, with 9 bases between the two germline ends. Germline V gene lookup returns CDR1 SEHNR and CDR2 FQNEAQ (reference sequence). The CDR3 DNA reads as TGTGCCAGCCGGGGTCTGGAGACCCAGTACTTC. This encodes CASRGLETQYF.

The chain has TRBV9 and TRBJ2-6; a possible D gene is TRBD1 (5 bases). Trimming took 2 bases from V and 4 from J, leaving 16 bases between them. The germline CDR1 and CDR2 sequences are SGDLS and YYNGEE. This CDR3 comprises 17 residues. CDR3 bases: TGTGCCAGCAGCGTCGTTAGTGGGGCATCGGGGGCCAACGTCCTGACTTTC. It is translated as CASSVVSGASGANVLTF. Together with reference TRBV9 and TRBJ2-6, the CDR3 gives the full variable domain: DSGVTQTPKHLITATGQRVTLRCSPRSGDLSVYWYQQSLDQGLQFLIQYYNGEERAKGNILERFSAQQFPDLHSELNLSSLELGDSALYFCASSVVSGASGANVLTFGAGSRLTVL.

The rearrangement uses TRBV25-1 and TRBJ2-4; D is possibly TRBD2 (5 bases). The CDR3 extends over 14 amino acids. With 6 bases removed from V and 2 bases from J, the gap between germline ends came to 11 bases. The germline V gene has CDR1 MGHDK and CDR2 SYGVNS. The CDR3 loop is CASSTTGSKNIQYF. CDR3 nucleotide sequence: TGTGCCAGCAGCACCACGGGGTCCAAAAACATTCAGTACTTC.

This chain connects TRBV4-2 to TRBJ2-3; a possible D gene is TRBD2 (6 bases). V was trimmed by 4 bases and J by 4 bases, leaving 12 bases between them. CDR1 is LGHNA, CDR2 YNFKEQ, per germline. The CDR3 length is 14 residues. CDR3 sequence (DNA): TGTGCCAGCAGCCCCTCTGCTAGCGCAGATACGCAGTATTTT. Translation: CASSPSASADTQYF.

Only one count was recorded for this clone. The chain carries TRBV29-1 and TRBJ1-2; D is unclear. Germline loops: CDR1 SQVTM, CDR2 ANQGSEA. V gave up 4 bases and J gave up 6 bases, with 9 bases separating them. The CDR3 has 11 amino acids. The CDR3 coding sequence is TGCAGCGTTGGACAAATGGATGGCTACACCTTC. Translated, it gives CSVGQMDGYTF.

This clone was detected only once. This chain links TRBV18 with TRBJ2-7; no reliable D call. CDR3 size: 15 residues. Trimming cost V 2 bases and J 6 bases, with 17 bases left between them. CDR1 and CDR2 from the germline V gene are KGHSH and LQKENI. CDR3 in amino acids: CASSPTDDPQTEQYF. The CDR3 DNA sequence: TGTGCCAGCTCACCAACGGACGACCCTCAAACCGAGCAGTACTTC.

The rearrangement links TRBV6-5 to TRBJ2-7, with D perhaps matching TRBD1 (5 bases). Trimming pared 2 bases from V and 2 bases from J, leaving 16 bases between. CDR3 length: 16 residues. The germline CDR1 and CDR2 sequences are MNHEY and SVGAGI. The CDR3 loop reads CASSYTPQGLTYEQYF. CDR3 coding DNA: TGTGCCAGCAGTTACACGCCCCAGGGTCTAACCTACGAGCAGTACTTC.

The chain is built from TRBV27 and TRBJ2-7; D remains ambiguous. Trimming pared 8 bases from V and 0 bases from J, leaving 8 bases between. The CDR3 has 12 amino acids. Germline V CDR1 and CDR2: MNHEY, SMNVEV (reference sequence). The CDR3 loop reads CASRAVSYEQYF. For the CDR3, the DNA is TGTGCCAGCCGGGCAGTCTCCTACGAGCAGTACTTC.

The chain joins TRBV5-4 to TRBJ1-3, with unresolved D. The CDR3 is 12 amino acids. Germline CDR1 reads SGHNT; CDR2 reads YYREEE (reference sequence). V was cut by 0 bases and J by 7 bases, with 5 bases left in between. Here the CDR3 reads CASSLDQNTIYF. The CDR3 nucleotides read TGTGCCAGCAGCTTGGACCAGAACACCATATATTTT.

This rearrangement joins TRBV28 to TRBJ1-4; D call uncertain. The CDR3 totals 14 residues. The germline V gene encodes CDR1 MDHEN and CDR2 SYDVKM. The V gene lost 3 bases and the J gene lost 0 bases, with 5 bases spanning the gap. The CDR3 is CASSFGATNEKLFF. CDR3 sequence (DNA): TGTGCCAGCAGTTTCGGTGCAACTAATGAAAAACTGTTTTTT.